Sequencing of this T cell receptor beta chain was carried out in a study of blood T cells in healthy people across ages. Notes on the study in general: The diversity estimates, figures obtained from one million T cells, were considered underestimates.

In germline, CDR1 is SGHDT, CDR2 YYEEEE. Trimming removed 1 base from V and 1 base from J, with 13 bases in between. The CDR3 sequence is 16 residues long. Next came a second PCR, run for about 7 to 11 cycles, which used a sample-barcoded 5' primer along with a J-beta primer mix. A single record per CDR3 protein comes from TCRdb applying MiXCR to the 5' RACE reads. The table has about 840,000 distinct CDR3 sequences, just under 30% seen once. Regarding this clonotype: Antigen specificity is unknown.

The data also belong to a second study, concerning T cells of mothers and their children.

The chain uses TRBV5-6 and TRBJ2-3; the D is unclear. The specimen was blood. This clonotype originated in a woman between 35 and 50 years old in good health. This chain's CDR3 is CASSLPAKRGTDTQYF. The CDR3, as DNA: TGTGCCAGCAGCTTGCCGGCGAAAAGGGGCACAGATACGCAGTATTTT.